The TCR beta chain described here comes from a study of metastatic and nonmetastatic thyroid tumors. Study at large: Repertoires were compared across blood and tumor or nodule tissue from malignant and benign thyroid patients.

In the authors' workflow: Built for papillary thyroid cancer, a distant-metastasis classifier drew on CDR3 differences across clinicopathological groups. TCRdb re-called the PCR reads via MiXCR. It is TCRdb's table, rather than the study itself, that gives the V and J calls and clone size. The sample lists about 30,000 clones; more than 25% were seen once. No patient had received any treatment before thyroid surgery. About this clone: The antigen is unknown.

Overall study findings and caveats: TCR beta diversity was reportedly significantly higher in malignant thyroid tumors than benign nodules, in blood and tumor.

Input material: blood. The sequence came from a female donor with papillary thyroid cancer or a benign thyroid nodule (not recorded which). Some clones in this sample may be carry-over from other donors' samples.

CDR3 loop: CSVGRGAQQETQYF. In DNA form, the CDR3 reads TGCAGCGTCGGGAGGGGGGCCCAACAAGAGACCCAGTACTTC. The chain couples TRBV29-1 to TRBJ2-1; 8 positions agree with TRBD2. The J call may be in error: the DNA end matches TRBJ2-5 better. The CDR3 extends over 14 amino acids. CDR1 is SQVTM and CDR2 is ANQGSEA in the germline V gene.